The 5 T cell receptor beta chains below come from one sample, sequenced in a study of T cells in localized non-small cell lung cancer. Some clones are missing from TCRdb's copy, which holds only in-frame ones; the method was immunoSEQ multiplex PCR. Among just under 30,000 clones, roughly nine tenths were seen once, and the ten largest hold 9% to 12%. The input for sequencing was peripheral blood, taken before any cancer treatment. The receptors were sampled from a woman aged 35 to 69 with stage I lung adenocarcinoma.

The chain combines TRBV11-2 with TRBJ1-1; no clear D. Germline CDR1 reads SGHAT; CDR2 reads FQNNGV. V lost 9 bases and J 5 bases, leaving 10 bases between the germline ends. This CDR3 region has 11 residues. Here the CDR3 reads CARCGRTEAFF. CDR3 nucleotide sequence: TGTGCCAGATGCGGGAGGACTGAAGCTTTCTTT. Looking up the rest from reference TRBV11-2 and TRBJ1-1 gives the full variable domain: EAGVAQSPRYKIIEKRQSVAFWCNPISGHATLYWYQQILGQGPKLLIQFQNNGVVDDSQLPKDRFSAERLKGVDSTLKIQPAKLEDSAVYLCARCGRTEAFFGQGTRLTVV.

The chain combines TRBV28 with TRBJ1-5; D call uncertain. The CDR3 length is 15 residues. Per the germline V gene, CDR1 is MDHEN and CDR2 is SYDVKM. The germline V and J ends were trimmed by 1 base and 4 bases, with 11 bases remaining between them. The CDR3 DNA sequence: TGTGCCAGCAGTTTATTTTGGGAACCAAATCAGCCCCAGCATTTT. Its translation: CASSLFWEPNQPQHF.

V is TRBV27 and J is TRBJ1-2; perhaps TRBD1 as D (6 bases). From germline, CDR1 is MNHEY and CDR2 SMNVEV (reference sequence). V shed 6 bases and J shed 2 bases, with 10 bases lying between them. CDR3 length: 13 residues. The CDR3, as DNA: TGTGCCAGCAGACTACAGGGAAACTATGGCTACACCTTC. It translates to CASRLQGNYGYTF.

V is TRBV15 and J is TRBJ2-1; D gene unclear. Germline loops: CDR1 LNHNV, CDR2 YYDKDF (reference sequence). This CDR3 has 14 residues. V lost 0 bases to trimming and J lost 9 bases, with 12 bases between them. As DNA, the CDR3 is TGTGCCACCAGCAGAGATTCCCTTCCCGGTGAGCAGTTCTTC. It is translated as CATSRDSLPGEQFF. Full variable domain (outside the CDR3, taken from reference TRBV15 and TRBJ2-1): DAMVIQNPRYQVTQFGKPVTLSCSQTLNHNVMYWYQQKSSQAPKLLFHYYDKDFNNEADTPDNFQSRRPNTSFCFLDIRSPGLGDTAMYLCATSRDSLPGEQFFGPGTRLTVL.

This sequence joins TRBV6-6 and TRBJ2-3; D is possibly TRBD2 (7 bases). The CDR3 covers 16 residues. Trimming took 3 bases from V and 2 from J, leaving 15 bases between them. Germline assignment: CDR1 MNHNY and CDR2 SVGAGI (reference sequence). CDR3 in amino acids: CASSYGGGSFTDTQYF. The CDR3 DNA follows: TGTGCCAGCAGTTATGGGGGCGGGAGTTTCACAGATACGCAGTATTTT.